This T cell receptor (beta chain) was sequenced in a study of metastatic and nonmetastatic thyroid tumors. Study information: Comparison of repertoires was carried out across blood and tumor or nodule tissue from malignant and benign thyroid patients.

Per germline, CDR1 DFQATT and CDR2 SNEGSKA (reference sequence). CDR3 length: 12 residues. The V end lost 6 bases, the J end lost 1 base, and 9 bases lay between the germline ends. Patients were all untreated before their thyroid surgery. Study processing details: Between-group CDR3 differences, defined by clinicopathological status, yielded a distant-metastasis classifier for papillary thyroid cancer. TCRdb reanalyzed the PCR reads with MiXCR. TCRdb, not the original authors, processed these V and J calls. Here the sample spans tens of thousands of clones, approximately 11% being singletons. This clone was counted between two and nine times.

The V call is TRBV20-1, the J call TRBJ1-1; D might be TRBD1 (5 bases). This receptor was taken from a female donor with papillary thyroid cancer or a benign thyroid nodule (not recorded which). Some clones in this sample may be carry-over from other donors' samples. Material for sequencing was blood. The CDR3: CSAGQTNTEAFF. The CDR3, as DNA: TGCAGTGCCGGACAAACGAACACTGAAGCTTTCTTT.